This TCR beta chain is drawn from a study of T cells after yellow fever vaccination. Whole-study results and caveats: Most clones from primary vaccination resurfaced after the booster (approximately 95% CD4, less than 90% CD8). The study found a weaker secondary response that peaked faster, day 5 versus 15.

Each CDR3 protein gets one entry after TCRdb re-called the 5' RACE reads with MiXCR. Here the sample spans approximately 120,000 distinct CDR3 sequences, 8% to 10% being singletons. This CDR3 contains 18 residues. The ends lost 2 bases at V and 3 bases at J; junction bases unmatched: 11. This clonotype was detected only a few times. Its specificity is not known. The sample was CD8+ T cells sorted from PBMCs, taken on the day of the yellow fever booster vaccination. The sequence was collected from a man aged 18-30 years who received the YFV17D yellow fever vaccine. This sequence joins TRBV12-3 or TRBV12-4 and TRBJ2-5, with 11 bases identical to TRBD2. CDR3 sequence: CASSLWVGTSGQKETQYF. CDR3 DNA: TGTGCCAGCAGTTTATGGGTCGGGACTAGCGGACAAAAAGAGACCCAGTACTTC.